These 9 T cell receptor beta chains came from one sample sequenced in a study of Ad26.COV2.S vaccination and SARS-CoV-2 variants (dated by TCRdb to about 2021). The treatment or condition label for this specimen denotes: around 19 received Ad26.COV2.S at low or high dose, single or two shots; several received placebo; per-sample allocation not given. For vaccine and placebo recipients, repertoires were sequenced using samples collected on day 63 after the first injection. Libraries were made using the immunoSEQ multiplex PCR assay. TCRdb mirrors the immuneACCESS table, restricted to in-frame sequences. Some clones are absent from its copies; in checked studies, under half trace to an unresolved V gene, and the reason for the others is unknown. This sample gives about 400,000 clones in total; around four fifths of them show up just once. The biggest ten clones account for around 7.3% of the sample.

The material was peripheral blood, obtained in a trial of Ad26.COV2.S vaccine versus placebo. The receptor set was obtained from a person aged 18-60 years who received the Ad26.COV2.S COVID-19 vaccine or a placebo.

The chain links TRBV11-2 to TRBJ2-2; D ambiguous. CDR1 and CDR2 (germline): SGHAT, FQNNGV. Trimming stripped 5 bases from V and 0 bases from J, with 13 bases between. The CDR3 spans 16 residues. The CDR3 loop is CASSPNTLANTGELFF. The CDR3 DNA follows: TGTGCCAGCAGCCCAAACACCCTCGCGAACACCGGGGAGCTGTTTTTT.

The rearrangement joins TRBV12-3 or TRBV12-4 to TRBJ1-2, with D unresolved. V was cut by 6 bases and J by 4 bases, with 9 bases left in between. CDR3 length: 12 amino acids. The CDR3 sequence is CASSRVFYGYTF. CDR3 sequence (DNA): TGTGCCAGCAGCCGGGTCTTCTATGGCTACACCTTC.

This clone is a singleton in its sample. V and J are TRBV7-2 and TRBJ2-3, with a possible D match to TRBD2 (7 bases). This CDR3 contains 16 residues. Per germline, CDR1 SGHTA and CDR2 FQGNSA. V was clipped by 4 bases and J by 4 bases, with 18 bases between them. The CDR3 reads CASSSRGAGVSDTQYF. The CDR3 bases are TGTGCCAGCAGCTCCCGGGGGGCGGGAGTATCAGATACGCAGTATTTT.

V gene TRBV10-1 combines with J gene TRBJ2-1; the match to TRBD2 covers 7 bases. The CDR3 sequence is 14 residues long. V lost 4 bases to trimming and J lost 14 bases; unmatched junction nucleotides: 14. Germline assignment: CDR1 WNHNN and CDR2 SYGVQD (reference sequence). The CDR3 nucleotides are TGCGCCAGCAGTGTTTACGGGAGGACTGGGTCAGAGTTCTTC. Its protein is CASSVYGRTGSEFF.

Regarding this clone: The same CDR3 also results from other DNA sequences found in this sample. This sequence joins TRBV11-3 and TRBJ2-3, with D perhaps matching TRBD2 (5 bases). From germline, CDR1 is SGHNT and CDR2 YENEEA. The germline V and J ends were trimmed by 5 bases and 6 bases, with 9 bases remaining between them. The CDR3 length is 12 residues. The CDR3 coding sequence is TGTGCCAGCAGCCCGCCGGGGGATACGCAGTATTTT. This encodes CASSPPGDTQYF.

The J gene is TRBJ1-6, the V gene TRBV27, with 7 bases lining up with TRBD1. The junction had 6 bases not matched to a gene; V was cut back by 6 bases and J by 4 bases. The CDR3 totals 15 residues. CDR1 and CDR2 from the germline V gene are MNHEY and SMNVEV (reference sequence). DNA for the CDR3: TGTGCCAGCAGCACGACAGGGACTTATAATTCACCCCTCCACTTT. Protein: CASSTTGTYNSPLHF.

This chain links TRBV6-5 with TRBJ1-1; D is unclear. This CDR3 is built from 13 residues. Trimming removed 4 bases from V and 6 bases from J, with 12 bases in between. Germline loops: CDR1 MNHEY, CDR2 SVGAGI. The chain's CDR3 is CASSFIMGAEAFF. The CDR3, as DNA: TGTGCCAGCAGTTTCATCATGGGAGCTGAAGCTTTCTTT.

This clone was detected only a few times. DNA for the CDR3: TGTGCCTGGAGTCCGGGGTTGAAGACCCAGTACTTC. It specifies CAWSPGLKTQYF. The chain has TRBV30 and TRBJ2-5; maybe TRBD2 (5 bases). Trimming pared 2 bases from V and 6 bases from J, leaving 10 bases between. Germline-derived CDR1 and CDR2 are GTSNPN and SVGIG (reference sequence). This CDR3 contains 12 residues.

This chain joins TRBV12-5 and TRBJ2-7; D is possibly TRBD2 (6 bases). The length of the CDR3 is 21 residues. V was cut by 0 bases and J by 9 bases, with 36 bases left in between. CDR1 LGHNT and CDR2 FRNRAP come from the germline V gene. As DNA, the CDR3 is TGTGCTAGTGGTTTGGTTATGATACCCGAGGCCGTTCGCGGGGCTACGATTGGGCAGTACTTC. This codes for CASGLVMIPEAVRGATIGQYF.